This TCR beta chain was captured in a study of shared clonotypes between healthy human individuals. Overall study context: Aged 18 to 49, the donors were a couple of women and a few men.

V lost 1 base and J lost 7, with 9 bases in between. Germline V CDR1 and CDR2: SGDLS, YYNGEE. The CDR3 has 13 amino acids. Libraries were prepared by immunoSEQ multiplex PCR; TCRdb keeps only in-frame clonotypes and omits some of them. Of around 79,000 clones detected, 60% to 65% appear once; the ten largest clones hold under 65%. Only a few counts were recorded for this clone. CD45RO+ cells were combined with CCR7-negative CD45RA+ TemRA cells to form CD8 memory. Sequenced: memory CD8+ T cells sorted from blood. Subset described: CD45RO+ cells pooled with CCR7-negative TemRA cells. The TCR comes from a young man in good health. The chain recombines TRBV9 with TRBJ2-1, with D uncertain. CDR3 protein: CASSVTMGNEQFF. The CDR3 nucleotides are TGTGCCAGCAGCGTAACGATGGGGAATGAGCAGTTCTTC.